The text below deals with one T cell receptor beta chain. Its target is unknown. Extracted RNA was reverse transcribed into cDNA, the sequencing template. Profiled with immunoSEQ multiplex PCR; TCRdb holds only in-frame clones, not every one. The data show 180,000 or so clones, with 40% to 65% seen just once and about 9.5% held by the top ten. Noted treatment: oral pan-JAK inhibitor, 5-10 mg twice daily. The data are from a study of CD8+ T cells in alopecia areata. Study information: Treatment comprised oral tofacitinib, 5 to 10 mg twice daily, in treated patients. Regarding the study as a whole: On tofacitinib, scalp clonality and expanded CD8+ clones among top 100 fell significantly. Compared with normal scalp, lesional scalp had higher clonality and more expanded CD8+ clones. Only one nonresponder was present, which leaves the link between baseline CD8+ expansion and response uncertain.

Germline values: CDR1 GTSNPN, CDR2 SVGIG (reference sequence). Trimming left V 0 bases short and J 0 bases short, with 6 bases between. The CDR3 has 14 amino acids. Sequencing used CD8+ T cells sorted from blood, obtained at week 52, from a patient treated with tofacitinib. The chain carries TRBV30 and TRBJ1-3; D remains ambiguous. The TCR originated in a human donor with alopecia areata. The CDR3 sequence is CAWSVRSSGNTIYF. CDR3 bases: TGTGCCTGGAGTGTACGGAGCTCTGGAAACACCATATATTTT. Together with reference TRBV30 and TRBJ1-3, the CDR3 gives the full variable domain: SQTIHQWPATLVQPVGSPLSLECTVEGTSNPNLYWYRQAAGRGLQLLFYSVGIGQISSEVPQNLSASRPQDRQFILSSKKLLLSDSGFYLCAWSVRSSGNTIYFGEGSWLTVV.